The 10 T cell receptor beta chains in this list originate from one sample, sequenced in a study of control samples from healthy donors and cancer patients. Assay used: immunoSEQ multiplex PCR; TCRdb lists only in-frame clones, some missing. Here the sample spans 180,000 or so clones, roughly 93% being singletons. Sequencing was performed on blood. These receptors all stem from a woman aged 55-75 years in good health.

The chain links TRBV7-9 to TRBJ1-4; TRBD1 agrees at 8 bases. Per the germline V gene, CDR1 is SEHNR and CDR2 is FQNEAQ (reference sequence). V was clipped by 5 bases and J by 5 bases; unmatched bases: 4. This CDR3 has 14 residues. DNA of the CDR3: TGTGCCAGCAGCCCTTGGACAGGGAATGAAAAACTGTTTTTT. This codes for CASSPWTGNEKLFF.

A word on this clone: Other DNA sequences within the sample encode an identical CDR3. The chain links TRBV7-2 to TRBJ2-3, with 13 bases fitting TRBD2. Trimming cost V 4 bases and J 3 bases; bases outside gene matches: 1. Germline V gene lookup returns CDR1 SGHTA and CDR2 FQGNSA. The CDR3 sequence is 15 residues long. The CDR3 here is CASSSGLAGTDTQYF. CDR3 coding DNA: TGTGCCAGCAGCTCGGGACTAGCGGGAACAGATACGCAGTATTTT. Full variable domain (missing parts from reference TRBV7-2 and TRBJ2-3): GAGVSQSPSNKVTEKGKDVELRCDPISGHTALYWYRQSLGQGLEFLIYFQGNSAPDKSGLPSDRFSAERTGGSVSTLTIQRTQQEDSAVYLCASSSGLAGTDTQYFGPGTRLTVL.

The V gene is TRBV13, the J gene TRBJ1-5; D unclear. The CDR3 loop spans 14 amino acids. CDR1 is PRHDT and CDR2 is FYEKMQ in the germline V gene (reference sequence). The V end was cut by 3 bases, the J end by 0 bases, with 6 bases between. CDR3 protein: CASSLGYSNQPQHF. The CDR3 DNA reads as TGTGCCAGCAGCTTGGGGTATAGCAATCAGCCCCAGCATTTT.

This clone was picked up one time. The chain couples TRBV18 to TRBJ1-2, with 8 positions matching TRBD1. Germline CDR1 reads KGHSH; CDR2 reads LQKENI. CDR3 length equals 12 residues. V lost 5 bases to trimming and J lost 6 bases; unmatched junction nucleotides: 2. The CDR3 loop is CASSATGDGYTF. DNA for the CDR3: TGTGCCAGCTCAGCGACAGGGGATGGCTACACCTTC.

The chain combines TRBV9 with TRBJ2-7; 8 bases match TRBD1. Germline-derived CDR1 and CDR2 are SGDLS and YYNGEE. J lost 3 bases, V lost 3 bases, and 8 bases had no gene match. This CDR3 region has 15 residues. The CDR3 DNA follows: TGTGCCAGCAGCGCGACAGACAGGGGCATCTACGAGCAGTACTTC. This codes for CASSATDRGIYEQYF.

J is TRBJ1-5 and V is TRBV7-9; D unresolved. Germline CDR1 SEHNR, CDR2 FQNEAQ (reference sequence). The V end lost 5 bases, the J end lost 3 bases, and 20 bases lay between the germline ends. CDR3 length: 17 residues. The CDR3, as DNA: TGTGCCAGCAGCCTAGACGGGTCGCGGCGGAACAATCAGCCCCAGCATTTT. This translates into CASSLDGSRRNNQPQHF.

This chain uses TRBV25-1 with TRBJ1-1; D uncertain. The length of the CDR3 is 14 residues. In germline, CDR1 is MGHDK, CDR2 SYGVNS. Trimming took off 3 bases at V and 6 bases at J, with 14 bases between the two ends. The chain's CDR3 is CASSDPWSGAEAFF. In DNA, the CDR3 is TGTGCCAGCAGTGATCCCTGGAGTGGGGCTGAAGCTTTCTTT.

The chain carries TRBV5-6 and TRBJ1-1; 8 nucleotides agree with TRBD1. Germline V gene lookup returns CDR1 SGHDT and CDR2 YYEEEE. V shed 4 bases, J shed 4 bases, and the junction held 12 bases outside the gene matches. The CDR3 is 16 amino acids. CDR3 nucleotide sequence: TGTGCCAGCAGCATAGACAGGGGAATAAGCGGCACTGAAGCTTTCTTT. As protein: CASSIDRGISGTEAFF.

The count of this clone is one. V gene TRBV4-2 combines with J gene TRBJ1-2; TRBD1 is a possible D gene (5 bases). Germline CDR1 reads LGHNA; CDR2 reads YNFKEQ. V lost 0 bases to trimming and J lost 4 bases, with 12 bases between them. The CDR3 spans 15 residues. CDR3 nucleotides: TGTGCCAGCAGCCAAGATTCCTGGGGCGCCTATGGCTACACCTTC. Its translation: CASSQDSWGAYGYTF.

This clone has a handful of counts. CDR3: CASGLGRTDSYEQYF. In DNA form, the CDR3 reads TGTGCTAGTGGTTTGGGCCGGACAGACTCCTACGAGCAGTACTTC. V is TRBV12-5 and J is TRBJ2-7; a weak D match, TRBD1 (6 bases). Germline V gene data show CDR1 as LGHNT and CDR2 as FRNRAP. The CDR3 has 15 amino acids. Trimming cost V 1 base and J 0 bases, with 10 bases left between them.